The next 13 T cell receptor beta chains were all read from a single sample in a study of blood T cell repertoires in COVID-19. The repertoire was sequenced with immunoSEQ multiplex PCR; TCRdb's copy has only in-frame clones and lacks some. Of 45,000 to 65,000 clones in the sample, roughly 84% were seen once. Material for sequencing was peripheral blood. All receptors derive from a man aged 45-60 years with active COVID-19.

CDR3 protein: CASSTLIREGYNEQFF. CDR3 coding DNA: TGTGCCAGCAGTACCCTTATAAGGGAGGGATACAATGAGCAGTTCTTC. The J gene is TRBJ2-1, the V gene TRBV28; TRBD2 matches at 7 bases. This CDR3 spans 16 amino acids. V lost 5 bases to trimming and J lost 4 bases; unmatched junction nucleotides: 11. From germline, CDR1 is MDHEN and CDR2 SYDVKM.

Here the CDR3 DNA reads TGTGCCAGCAGTTCCCCAAGACAGGGCACCTACGAGCAGTACTTC. Translated: CASSSPRQGTYEQYF. The chain employs TRBV6-2 or TRBV6-3 and TRBJ2-7, with 7 nucleotides matching TRBD1. The CDR3 sequence is 15 residues long. The germline V gene encodes CDR1 MNHEY and CDR2 SVGEGT. The J segment lost 2 bases and the V segment lost 4 bases, leaving 8 bases of the junction unmatched.

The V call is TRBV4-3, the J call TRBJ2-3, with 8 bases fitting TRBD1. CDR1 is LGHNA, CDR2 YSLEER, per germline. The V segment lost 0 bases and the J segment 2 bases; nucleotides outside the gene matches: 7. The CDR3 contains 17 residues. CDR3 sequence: CASSQDHRQGITDTQYF. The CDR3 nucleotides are TGCGCCAGCAGCCAAGACCACCGACAGGGGATCACAGATACGCAGTATTTT.

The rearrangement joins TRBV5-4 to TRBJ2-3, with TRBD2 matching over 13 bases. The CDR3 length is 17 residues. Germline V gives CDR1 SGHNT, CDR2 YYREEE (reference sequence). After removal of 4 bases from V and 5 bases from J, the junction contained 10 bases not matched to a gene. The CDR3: CASSTGGLAGSVDTQYF. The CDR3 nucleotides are TGTGCCAGCAGCACCGGGGGACTAGCGGGGAGTGTAGATACGCAGTATTTT.

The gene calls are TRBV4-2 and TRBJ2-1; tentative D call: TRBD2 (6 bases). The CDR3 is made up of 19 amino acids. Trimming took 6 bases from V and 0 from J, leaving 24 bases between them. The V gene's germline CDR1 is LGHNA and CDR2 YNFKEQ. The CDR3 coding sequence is TGTGCCAGCAGTCCGGGGACTGCTGACGTACTGTTCTCCTACAATGAGCAGTTCTTC. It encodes CASSPGTADVLFSYNEQFF.

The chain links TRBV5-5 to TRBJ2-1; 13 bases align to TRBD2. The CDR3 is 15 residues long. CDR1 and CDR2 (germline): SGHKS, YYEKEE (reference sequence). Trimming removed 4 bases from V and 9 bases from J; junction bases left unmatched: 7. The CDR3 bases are TGTGCCAGCAGCGCAACTAGCGGGAGGGCTGGTGAGCAGTTCTTC. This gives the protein CASSATSGRAGEQFF.

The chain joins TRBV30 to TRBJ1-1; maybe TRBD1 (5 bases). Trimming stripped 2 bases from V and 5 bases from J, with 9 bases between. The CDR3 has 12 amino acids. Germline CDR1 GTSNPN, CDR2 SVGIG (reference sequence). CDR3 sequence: CAWSPPGTEAFF. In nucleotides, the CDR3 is TGTGCCTGGAGTCCCCCAGGGACTGAAGCTTTCTTT.

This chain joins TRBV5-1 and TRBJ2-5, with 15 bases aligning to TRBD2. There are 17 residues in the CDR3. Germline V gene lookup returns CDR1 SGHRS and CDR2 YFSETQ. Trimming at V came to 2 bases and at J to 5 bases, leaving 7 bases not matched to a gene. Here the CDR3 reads CASSFGLAGGPGETQYF. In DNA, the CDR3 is TGCGCCAGCAGCTTCGGACTAGCGGGAGGGCCGGGGGAGACCCAGTACTTC.

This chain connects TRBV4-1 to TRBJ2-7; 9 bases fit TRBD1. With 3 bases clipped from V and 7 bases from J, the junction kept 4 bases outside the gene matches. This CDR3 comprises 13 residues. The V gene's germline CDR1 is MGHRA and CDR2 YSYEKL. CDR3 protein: CASSHPGQGEQYF. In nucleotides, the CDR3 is TGCGCCAGCAGCCACCCGGGACAGGGAGAGCAGTACTTC.

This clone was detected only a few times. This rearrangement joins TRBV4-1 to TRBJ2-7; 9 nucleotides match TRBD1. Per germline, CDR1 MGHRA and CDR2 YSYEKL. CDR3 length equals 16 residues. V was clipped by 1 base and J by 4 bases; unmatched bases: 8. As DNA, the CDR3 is TGCGCCAGCAGCCAAGGATTTACAGGGGGCAATTACGAGCAGTACTTC. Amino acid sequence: CASSQGFTGGNYEQYF.

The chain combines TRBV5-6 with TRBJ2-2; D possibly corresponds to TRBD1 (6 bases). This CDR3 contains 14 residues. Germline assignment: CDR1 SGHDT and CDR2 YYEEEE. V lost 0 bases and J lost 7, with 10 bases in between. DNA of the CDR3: TGTGCCAGCAGCTTGGCCCCAGGGGTCGGGGAGCTGTTTTTT. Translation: CASSLAPGVGELFF.

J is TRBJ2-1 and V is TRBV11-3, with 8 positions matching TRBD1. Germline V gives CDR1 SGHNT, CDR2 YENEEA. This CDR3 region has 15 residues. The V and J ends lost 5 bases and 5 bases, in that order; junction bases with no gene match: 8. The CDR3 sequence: CASSHLPTGDNEQFF. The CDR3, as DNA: TGTGCCAGCAGCCACCTCCCGACAGGGGACAATGAGCAGTTCTTC.

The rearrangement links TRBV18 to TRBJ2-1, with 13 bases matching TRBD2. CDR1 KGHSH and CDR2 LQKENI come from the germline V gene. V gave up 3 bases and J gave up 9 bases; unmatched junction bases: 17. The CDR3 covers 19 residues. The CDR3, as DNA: TGTGCCAGCTCACCTCCGGGACTAGCGGGGCCCGGATTATCGAGTGAGCAGTTCTTC. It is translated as CASSPPGLAGPGLSSEQFF. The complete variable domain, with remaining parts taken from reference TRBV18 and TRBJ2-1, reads NAGVMQNPRHLVRRRGQEARLRCSPMKGHSHVYWYRQLPEEGLKFMVYLQKENIIDESGMPKERFSAEFPKEGPSILRIQQVVRGDSAAYFCASSPPGLAGPGLSSEQFFGPGTRLTVL.